Below are 32 T cell receptor beta chains sequenced from a single sample in a study of long-term antiretroviral therapy in people with HIV. At the survey level, the v3.0 immunoSEQ assay was run. Here immunoSEQ multiplex PCR was the method, and the copy in TCRdb shows in-frame clones only, minus some. The table lists tens of thousands of clones, approximately 85% of them singletons. This sample comprised unsorted PBMCs, obtained 3 years after starting antiretroviral therapy. Receptors originate from a man aged 40-49 years with HIV.

In this sample, this clone turned up once. The chain recombines TRBV2 with TRBJ1-1; a possible D gene is TRBD1 (5 bases). CDR1 SNHLY and CDR2 FYNNEI come from the germline V gene. Trimming pared 3 bases from V and 4 bases from J, leaving 18 bases between. The CDR3 extends over 16 amino acids. CDR3 nucleotides: TGTGCCAGCAGTGAGTTGGGGGACCCCGCGAGCACTGAAGCTTTCTTT. Translated: CASSELGDPASTEAFF.

This chain connects TRBV5-1 to TRBJ2-7, with D perhaps assigned TRBD1 or TRBD2 (5 bases each). This CDR3 comprises 15 residues. The V gene lost 0 bases and the J gene lost 5 bases, with 15 bases spanning the gap. Per the germline V gene, CDR1 is SGHRS and CDR2 is YFSETQ. The CDR3 nucleotides are TGCGCCAGCAGCTTGGGGGCAGGGAGTATTGACGAGCAGTACTTC. It yields the protein CASSLGAGSIDEQYF.

This clone was seen a handful of times. This chain joins TRBV19 and TRBJ2-2; possibly TRBD1 for D (7 bases). With 4 bases removed from V and 5 bases from J, the gap between germline ends came to 14 bases. Looked up from germline, CDR1 is LNHDA and CDR2 is SQIVND (reference sequence). This CDR3 contains 15 residues. The CDR3 sequence is CASSKAGGGTGELFF. The CDR3 DNA reads TGTGCCAGTAGTAAAGCAGGGGGAGGTACCGGGGAGCTGTTTTTT.

The J gene is TRBJ2-5, the V gene TRBV6-5; the match to TRBD2 covers 15 bases. Germline V gene sequence: CDR1 MNHEY, CDR2 SVGAGI. The length of the CDR3 is 15 residues. Trimming at V came to 5 bases and at J to 2 bases, leaving 0 bases not matched to a gene. CDR3 bases: TGTGCCAGCAGTGGACTAGCGGGAGGGCAAGAGACCCAGTACTTC. Residues: CASSGLAGGQETQYF.

This sequence joins TRBV7-9 and TRBJ2-1; the match to TRBD1 covers 7 bases. V lost 5 bases and J lost 7; bases outside the gene matches: 11. Per the germline V gene, CDR1 is SEHNR and CDR2 is FQNEAQ (reference sequence). The CDR3 contains 15 residues. CDR3 in amino acids: CASSLRDSPDNEQFF. The CDR3 region has the DNA TGTGCCAGCAGCCTAAGGGACAGCCCGGATAATGAGCAGTTCTTC.

DNA for the CDR3: TGCGCCAGCGGAGGGGCCAGTAGCAATCAGCCCCAGCATTTT. Encoded protein: CASGGASSNQPQHF. The chain is built from TRBV10-2 and TRBJ1-5; tentative D call: TRBD1 (5 bases). With 8 bases removed from V and 0 bases from J, the gap between germline ends came to 11 bases. This CDR3 comprises 14 residues. Germline loops: CDR1 WSHSY, CDR2 SAAADI.

The CDR3: CASSRTGQGYTF. CDR3 DNA: TGTGCCAGCTCTCGGACAGGGCAAGGCTACACCTTC. The J gene is TRBJ1-2, the V gene TRBV14; 8 nucleotides align to TRBD1. CDR3 length: 12 amino acids. Germline values: CDR1 SGHDN, CDR2 FVKESK. V shed 8 bases and J 8 bases; nucleotides not matched to a gene: 7. Full variable domain (rest looked up from reference TRBV14 and TRBJ1-2): EAGVTQFPSHSVIEKGQTVTLRCDPISGHDNLYWYRRVMGKEIKFLLHFVKESKQDESGMPNNRFLAERTGGTYSTLKVQPAELEDSGVYFCASSRTGQGYTFGSGTRLTVV.

The rearrangement uses TRBV6-1 and TRBJ1-2; a possible D gene is TRBD1 (6 bases). The CDR3 is made up of 16 amino acids. Deletions cut 4 bases from V and 5 bases from J, with 20 bases between. Germline CDR1 MNHNS, CDR2 SASEGT. CDR3 in DNA: TGTGCCAGCAGTGGGCGTACAACAGGGCTGTTATATGGCTACACCTTC. This sequence encodes CASSGRTTGLLYGYTF.

This chain connects TRBV29-1 to TRBJ1-4, with TRBD1 matching over 7 bases. The CDR3 length is 13 residues. From germline, CDR1 is SQVTM and CDR2 ANQGSEA. J was trimmed by 8 bases and V by 6 bases; bases with no gene match: 9. CDR3 bases: TGCAGCGTCCGACAGGGAATTGGAGAAAAACTGTTTTTT. Its translation is CSVRQGIGEKLFF. Together with reference TRBV29-1 and TRBJ1-4, the CDR3 gives the full variable domain: SAVISQKPSRDICQRGTSLTIQCQVDSQVTMMFWYRQQPGQSLTLIATANQGSEATYESGFVIDKFPISRPNLTFSTLTVSNMSPEDSSIYLCSVRQGIGEKLFFGSGTQLSVL.

This clone was counted a single time. The chain couples TRBV15 to TRBJ1-4; 11 bases line up with TRBD1. This CDR3 has 16 amino acids. CDR1 is LNHNV and CDR2 is YYDKDF in the germline V gene (reference sequence). V was pared by 3 bases and J by 7 bases, with 7 bases of the junction left unmatched. DNA for the CDR3: TGTGCCACCAGCAGGGCCGGGACAGGGGGTGGTGAAAAACTGTTTTTT. It codes for CATSRAGTGGGEKLFF.

The chain joins TRBV5-1 to TRBJ2-7, with a weak D call TRBD1 (5 bases). The CDR3 runs 13 residues. The germline gives CDR1 SGHRS, CDR2 YFSETQ. V dropped 5 bases and J dropped 0 bases, with 9 bases sitting between them. CDR3 in DNA: TGCGCCAGCAGTGTAGGGGTCTCCTACGAGCAGTACTTC. Protein product: CASSVGVSYEQYF.

This clone came up once. This CDR3 is CASSLDRGFLPYEQYF. CDR3 in DNA: TGCGCCAGCAGCTTGGACAGGGGGTTCCTTCCCTACGAGCAGTACTTC. The J gene is TRBJ2-7, the V gene TRBV5-1; 8 nucleotides agree with TRBD1. Germline CDR1 is SGHRS and CDR2 is YFSETQ. V shed 0 bases, J shed 2 bases, and the junction held 7 bases outside the gene matches. The CDR3 spans 16 residues.

This chain joins TRBV6-6 and TRBJ1-5; D is ambiguous. Germline CDR1 reads MNHNY; CDR2 reads SVGAGI (reference sequence). The CDR3 has 14 residues. Trimming stripped 0 bases from V and 1 base from J, with 4 bases between. The CDR3 spells CASSYSRSNQPQHF. CDR3 nucleotide sequence: TGTGCCAGCAGTTACTCCAGAAGCAATCAGCCCCAGCATTTT.

The rearrangement joins TRBV25-1 to TRBJ1-1; no clear D gene. This CDR3 has 13 residues. Germline V CDR1 and CDR2: MGHDK, SYGVNS. V was shortened by 2 bases and J by 0 bases, with 4 bases between the two germline ends. In nucleotides, the CDR3 is TGTGCCAGCAGTGAAAACGTGAACACTGAAGCTTTCTTT. Encoded protein: CASSENVNTEAFF.

The chain recombines TRBV7-9 with TRBJ2-2; 9 positions agree with TRBD2. V was pared by 8 bases and J by 5 bases, with 9 bases of the junction left unmatched. CDR3 length: 15 residues. Per the germline V gene, CDR1 is SEHNR and CDR2 is FQNEAQ (reference sequence). The CDR3 region has the DNA TGTGCCAGCCGATCCGGGACTAGCATAACCGGGGAGCTGTTTTTT. Translated: CASRSGTSITGELFF.

The chain has TRBV18 and TRBJ1-1, with TRBD1 matching over 7 bases. CDR3 length: 17 amino acids. V dropped 2 bases and J dropped 0; count of bases not matched to a gene: 9. The germline V gene has CDR1 KGHSH and CDR2 LQKENI. CDR3 bases: TGTGCCAGCTCACCAAGGTCAGGGGGACAGATGAACACTGAAGCTTTCTTT. It encodes CASSPRSGGQMNTEAFF. The variable domain in full, with the rest retrieved from reference TRBV18 and TRBJ1-1, is NAGVMQNPRHLVRRRGQEARLRCSPMKGHSHVYWYRQLPEEGLKFMVYLQKENIIDESGMPKERFSAEFPKEGPSILRIQQVVRGDSAAYFCASSPRSGGQMNTEAFFGQGTRLTVV.

This clone was counted once. In nucleotides, the CDR3 is TGTGCCAGCAGTCCCTGGACAGGGGAATCCGCAGATACGCAGTATTTT. Protein: CASSPWTGESADTQYF. V gene TRBV25-1 combines with J gene TRBJ2-3; TRBD1 aligns across 9 bases. With V trimmed by 5 bases and J by 4 bases, 10 bases remained unmatched. Germline V gives CDR1 MGHDK, CDR2 SYGVNS. This CDR3 region has 16 residues. The full variable domain, in which reference TRBV25-1 and TRBJ2-3 provide the parts outside the CDR3, is EADIYQTPRYLVIGTGKKITLECSQTMGHDKMYWYQQDPGMELHLIHYSYGVNSTEKGDLSSESTVSRIRTEHFPLTLESARPSHTSQYLCASSPWTGESADTQYFGPGTRLTVL.

V is TRBV9 and J is TRBJ2-3; either TRBD1 or TRBD2 may fit D (5 bases each). The V gene's germline CDR1 is SGDLS and CDR2 YYNGEE. V shed 4 bases and J shed 6 bases, with 21 bases lying between them. CDR3 length equals 16 residues. The CDR3 DNA follows: TGTGCCAGCAGCCGCCGAGGGGACCGTGGGCCTGATACGCAGTATTTT. This gives the protein CASSRRGDRGPDTQYF.

Only a few counts were recorded for this clone. The J gene is TRBJ2-7, the V gene TRBV7-9, with 9 bases lining up with TRBD1. This CDR3 is 13 amino acids long. From germline, CDR1 is SEHNR and CDR2 FQNEAQ (reference sequence). V lost 5 bases, J lost 5 bases, and 4 bases stayed unmatched. The CDR3 DNA reads as TGTGCCAGCAGCGCCCGGGACAGGGACGAGCAGTACTTC. This codes for CASSARDRDEQYF.

V is TRBV7-3 and J is TRBJ2-1; 9 bases fit TRBD2. With V trimmed by 2 bases and J by 8 bases, 7 bases remained unmatched. CDR3 length: 15 amino acids. The germline V gene encodes CDR1 SGHTA and CDR2 FQGTGA. The CDR3 nucleotides are TGTGCCAGCAGCTTATGGTTAGCGGGGGAAGATGAGCAGTTCTTC. It translates to CASSLWLAGEDEQFF.

This chain connects TRBV5-5 to TRBJ1-4; D is uncertain. Looked up from germline, CDR1 is SGHKS and CDR2 is YYEKEE (reference sequence). V lost 4 bases to trimming and J lost 1 base, with 11 bases between them. This CDR3 has 15 residues. CDR3 residues: CASSLGSGTNEKLFF. The CDR3 region has the DNA TGTGCCAGCAGCCTGGGAAGTGGAACTAATGAAAAACTGTTTTTT.

V is TRBV27 and J is TRBJ1-4; weak D call: TRBD1 (5 bases). The CDR3 contains 13 residues. Germline V gene lookup returns CDR1 MNHEY and CDR2 SMNVEV (reference sequence). Between the trimmed V and J ends, which lost 5 bases and 5 bases, there was a span of 9 bases. In DNA, the CDR3 is TGTGCCAGCAGTGGATGGGGGAATGAAAAACTGTTTTTT. Residues: CASSGWGNEKLFF. Full variable domain (missing parts from reference TRBV27 and TRBJ1-4): EAQVTQNPRYLITVTGKKLTVTCSQNMNHEYMSWYRQDPGLGLRQIYYSMNVEVTDKGDVPEGYKVSRKEKRNFPLILESPSPNQTSLYFCASSGWGNEKLFFGSGTQLSVL.

As DNA, the CDR3 is TGCGCCAGCAGCCCCCGAGACAGGGGGGACACTGAAGCTTTCTTT. Translation: CASSPRDRGDTEAFF. This rearrangement joins TRBV4-1 to TRBJ1-1, with 9 nucleotides matching TRBD1. J was trimmed by 3 bases and V by 4 bases; bases with no gene match: 6. Per the germline V gene, CDR1 is MGHRA and CDR2 is YSYEKL. The CDR3 covers 15 residues.

The chain combines TRBV13 with TRBJ2-7, with D possibly TRBD2 on 5 matching bases. The CDR3 spans 15 residues. CDR1 is PRHDT and CDR2 is FYEKMQ in the germline V gene (reference sequence). The V gene lost 2 bases and the J gene lost 1 base, with 12 bases spanning the gap. CDR3 sequence: CASSLRVGVSYEQYF. CDR3 coding DNA: TGTGCCAGCAGCTTAAGAGTCGGGGTATCCTACGAGCAGTACTTC.

V is TRBV29-1 and J is TRBJ2-1, with 11 nucleotides matching TRBD2. Trimming took 6 bases from V and 7 from J; bases not matched to a gene: 14. Germline V gives CDR1 SQVTM, CDR2 ANQGSEA. The CDR3 sequence is 16 residues long. CDR3 sequence: CSVEPSSGGRWNEQFF. CDR3 DNA sequence: TGCAGCGTGGAACCTTCTAGCGGGGGGAGGTGGAATGAGCAGTTCTTC.

The chain recombines TRBV5-1 with TRBJ2-1, with 9 bases lining up with TRBD2. Losses at the gene ends were 7 bases for V and 8 bases for J; bases not matched to a gene: 10. This CDR3 has 14 residues. CDR1 and CDR2 (germline): SGHRS, YFSETQ. CDR3 nucleotides: TGCGCCAGCGGCCAGACTAGCGGCAAAGATGAGCAGTTCTTC. This translates into CASGQTSGKDEQFF.

The chain links TRBV4-1 to TRBJ2-7, with 7 positions matching TRBD1. The CDR3 has 13 residues. Germline V gives CDR1 MGHRA, CDR2 YSYEKL. V shed 4 bases, J shed 7 bases, and the junction held 7 bases outside the gene matches. The CDR3 sequence: CASSPGQSGEQYF. CDR3 DNA sequence: TGCGCCAGCAGCCCGGGACAGTCTGGAGAGCAGTACTTC.

V gene TRBV5-1 combines with J gene TRBJ1-2; D possibly corresponds to TRBD1 (6 bases). Trimming pared 0 bases from V and 6 bases from J, leaving 24 bases between. This CDR3 is built from 18 residues. Germline CDR1 and CDR2: SGHRS and YFSETQ. CDR3 DNA: TGCGCCAGCAGCTTGGAAGAGGGGGAAGGCGGAGGGTTTGATGGCTACACCTTC. This codes for CASSLEEGEGGGFDGYTF.

V usage is TRBV6-1 and J usage is TRBJ1-2, with D hard to call. Trimming removed 2 bases at V and 4 bases at J, with 11 bases between. There are 14 residues in the CDR3. The germline CDR1 and CDR2 sequences are MNHNS and SASEGT. The CDR3 nucleotides are TGTGCCAGCAGTGAAAGCCGTTGGGGCTATGGCTACACCTTC. Translation: CASSESRWGYGYTF.

The chain couples TRBV2 to TRBJ2-5, with TRBD2 matching 9 bases. CDR1 is SNHLY and CDR2 is FYNNEI in the germline V gene. This CDR3 comprises 16 residues. V was pared by 6 bases and J by 0 bases, with 8 bases of the junction left unmatched. The CDR3 sequence: CASRSGSGGYQETQYF. As DNA, the CDR3 is TGTGCCAGCAGGTCGGGCAGCGGGGGGTACCAAGAGACCCAGTACTTC.

This chain joins TRBV19 and TRBJ2-2; 13 nucleotides line up with TRBD2. CDR3 length: 15 residues. Germline CDR1 and CDR2: LNHDA and SQIVND (reference sequence). With 8 bases clipped from V and 6 bases from J, the junction kept 6 bases outside the gene matches. The CDR3 sequence: CASSFGLAGAGELFF. CDR3 nucleotides: TGTGCCAGTTCCTTCGGACTAGCGGGAGCCGGGGAGCTGTTTTTT.

The chain employs TRBV7-6 and TRBJ2-7, with D possibly matching TRBD1 (6 bases). This CDR3 contains 14 residues. V lost 0 bases to trimming and J lost 5 bases, with 11 bases between them. Germline V gene sequence: CDR1 SGHVS, CDR2 FNYEAQ. In DNA form, the CDR3 reads TGTGCCAGCAGCTTAGCAACAGGGTCCCACGAGCAGTACTTC. This gives the protein CASSLATGSHEQYF.